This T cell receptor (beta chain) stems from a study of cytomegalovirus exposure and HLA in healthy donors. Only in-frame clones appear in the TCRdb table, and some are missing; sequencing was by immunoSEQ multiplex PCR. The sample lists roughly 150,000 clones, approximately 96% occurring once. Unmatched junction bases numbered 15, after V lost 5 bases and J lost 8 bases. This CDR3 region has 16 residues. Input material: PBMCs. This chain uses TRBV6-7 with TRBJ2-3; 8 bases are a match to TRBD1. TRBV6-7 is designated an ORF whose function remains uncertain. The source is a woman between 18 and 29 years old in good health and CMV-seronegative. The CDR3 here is CASSDRGRVNGITQYF. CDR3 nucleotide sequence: TGTGCCAGCAGTGACAGGGGAAGGGTAAATGGGATTACGCAGTATTTT.